This passage covers 27 T cell receptor beta chains from one sample sequenced in a study of vaccination and CD4 T cells after COVID-19. No antigens are known for them. Treatment noted: 10-day PBMC culture with coronavirus spike peptide pools or control peptides (ViraFEST assay). With the Oncomine TCR Beta short-read assay, DNA from cultured CD4+ T cells was sequenced. Via MiXCR, TCRdb re-called the PCR reads, giving one row per CDR3 protein. This table has roughly 17,000 distinct CDR3 sequences, less than 40% appearing once. The sample was cultured CD4+ T cells from blood. The receptor set was obtained from a human donor with COVID-19.

J is TRBJ1-6 and V is TRBV14, with a tentative D call TRBD1 (6 bases). CDR1 is SGHDN, CDR2 FVKESK, per germline. The CDR3 loop spans 14 amino acids. Trimming cost V 1 base and J 9 bases, with 10 bases left between them. Here the CDR3 reads CASSQGQVFSPLHF. In nucleotides, the CDR3 is TGTGCCAGCAGCCAAGGACAGGTGTTTTCACCCCTCCACTTT.

This clonotype was found a few times. The chain joins TRBV20-1 to TRBJ2-7; 8 nucleotides agree with TRBD2. The CDR3 length is 13 residues. Germline assignment: CDR1 DFQATT and CDR2 SNEGSKA (reference sequence). V shed 6 bases, J shed 4 bases, and the junction held 8 bases outside the gene matches. The CDR3 DNA is TGCAGTGCGGACAGCGGGGGCCATTACGAGCAGTACTTC. Translating gives CSADSGGHYEQYF.

The chain joins TRBV4-1 to TRBJ1-4, with a weak D call TRBD1 (6 bases). Trimming took 1 base from V and 1 from J, leaving 10 bases between them. The germline gives CDR1 MGHRA, CDR2 YSYEKL. This CDR3 contains 16 residues. CDR3 sequence reads: CASSQGNRVTNEKLFF. As DNA, the CDR3 is TGCGCCAGCAGCCAAGGAAACAGGGTAACTAATGAAAAACTGTTTTTT.

This clonotype appeared a few times. V is TRBV4-1 and J is TRBJ2-7; possibly TRBD2 for D (6 bases). The V end was cut by 5 bases, the J end by 0 bases, with 17 bases between. The germline V gene encodes CDR1 MGHRA and CDR2 YSYEKL. CDR3 length: 16 amino acids. The CDR3 region is CASSFRGDTSSYEQYF. Here the CDR3 DNA reads TGCGCCAGCAGCTTTCGCGGGGATACGAGCTCCTACGAGCAGTACTTC.

This chain connects TRBV10-1 to TRBJ2-3, with D maybe TRBD1 (5 bases). Germline CDR1 and CDR2: WNHNN and SYGVQD (reference sequence). The CDR3 runs 15 residues. Trimming took off 0 bases at V and 1 base at J, with 8 bases between the two ends. This CDR3 is CASSESGPRTDTQYF. As DNA, the CDR3 is TGCGCCAGCAGTGAGTCGGGGCCCCGCACAGATACGCAGTATTTT.

In this sample, this clonotype turned up a few times. The chain uses TRBV19 and TRBJ1-2; D possibly corresponds to TRBD1 (5 bases). CDR3 length: 17 residues. Germline CDR1 is LNHDA and CDR2 is SQIVND (reference sequence). V lost 6 bases to trimming and J lost 2 bases, with 22 bases between them. CDR3 protein: CASSSSPGLQTNYGYTF. As DNA, the CDR3 is TGTGCCAGTAGCAGTTCTCCAGGGCTGCAAACAAACTATGGCTACACCTTC.

The J gene is TRBJ1-1, the V gene TRBV19; D possibly corresponds to TRBD1 (6 bases). The V gene lost 5 bases and the J gene lost 1 base, with 11 bases spanning the gap. This CDR3 comprises 14 residues. CDR1 is LNHDA and CDR2 is SQIVND in the germline V gene (reference sequence). CDR3 sequence: CASSLAGANTEAFF. The CDR3, as DNA: TGTGCCAGTAGTTTAGCGGGGGCGAACACTGAAGCTTTCTTT.

The genes are TRBV7-8 and TRBJ2-2, with 11 bases fitting TRBD2. Looked up from germline, CDR1 is SGHVS and CDR2 is FQNEAQ. The CDR3 totals 17 residues. J lost 0 bases, V lost 0 bases, and 0 bases had no gene match. The CDR3 DNA reads TGTGCCAGCAGCTTAGCGGGACTAGCGGCGAACACCGGGGAGCTGTTTTTT. Translating it yields CASSLAGLAANTGELFF.

The chain recombines TRBV6-5 with TRBJ2-3; D might be TRBD1 (5 bases). The CDR3 has 12 amino acids. Looked up from germline, CDR1 is MNHEY and CDR2 is SVGAGI. V shed 4 bases and J shed 7 bases, with 9 bases lying between them. The CDR3 nucleotides are TGTGCCAGCAGTTCAACAGGCCATACGCAGTATTTT. This codes for CASSSTGHTQYF.

This clonotype has more than one count but fewer than ten. The chain carries TRBV7-2 and TRBJ2-5; D not certain. Trimming shortened V by 1 base and J by 7 bases, and 4 bases separated the two germline ends. The CDR3 sequence is 11 residues long. CDR1 SGHTA and CDR2 FQGNSA come from the germline V gene. This CDR3 is CASSLEGTQYF. Here the CDR3 DNA reads TGTGCCAGCAGCTTAGAGGGGACCCAGTACTTC. Full variable domain (rest looked up from reference TRBV7-2 and TRBJ2-5): GAGVSQSPSNKVTEKGKDVELRCDPISGHTALYWYRQSLGQGLEFLIYFQGNSAPDKSGLPSDRFSAERTGGSVSTLTIQRTQQEDSAVYLCASSLEGTQYFGPGTRLLVL.

This clonotype is labeled medium-sized. The chain recombines TRBV6-5 with TRBJ1-1; D is undetermined. Germline V gene lookup returns CDR1 MNHEY and CDR2 SVGAGI. The CDR3 consists of 12 residues. The germline V and J ends were trimmed by 0 bases and 4 bases, with 3 bases remaining between them. The CDR3 nucleotides read TGTGCCAGCAGTTACTCGAGCACTGAAGCTTTCTTT. Its translation: CASSYSSTEAFF.

The chain joins TRBV11-3 to TRBJ2-1, with TRBD2 matching over 9 bases. V gave up 6 bases and J gave up 5 bases; unmatched junction bases: 5. The germline gives CDR1 SGHNT, CDR2 YENEEA. This CDR3 is 14 amino acids long. As DNA, the CDR3 is TGTGCCAGCAGTAGCGGGGGAGTCGACAATGAGCAGTTCTTC. It encodes CASSSGGVDNEQFF.

This sequence joins TRBV10-3 and TRBJ1-1; the match to TRBD1 covers 7 bases. The CDR3 totals 14 residues. Trimming cost V 6 bases and J 6 bases; bases outside gene matches: 10. Germline values: CDR1 ENHRY, CDR2 SYGVKD. CDR3 loop: CAIRATGREAEAFF. The CDR3 region has the DNA TGTGCCATCAGAGCGACAGGGCGCGAGGCTGAAGCTTTCTTT.

This chain links TRBV15 with TRBJ2-3; D is perhaps TRBD2 (7 bases). V was pared by 2 bases and J by 6 bases, with 15 bases between. The CDR3 sequence is 15 residues long. The germline V gene encodes CDR1 LNHNV and CDR2 YYDKDF (reference sequence). The DNA for the CDR3 is TGTGCCACCAGCAGAATGGGGGGGGCTTTGGATACGCAGTATTTT. The encoded protein is CATSRMGGALDTQYF.

The gene calls are TRBV6-1 and TRBJ1-1; maybe TRBD1 (5 bases). The V and J ends lost 4 bases and 2 bases respectively, with 8 bases between them. The CDR3 runs 13 residues. The germline V gene encodes CDR1 MNHNS and CDR2 SASEGT. The CDR3 reads CASSGQRNTEAFF. CDR3 coding DNA: TGTGCCAGCAGTGGACAGAGAAACACTGAAGCTTTCTTT.

The genes are TRBV18 and TRBJ2-7; TRBD1 agrees at 8 bases. This CDR3 is built from 15 residues. Losses at the gene ends were 3 bases for V and 6 bases for J; bases not matched to a gene: 10. Germline V gene sequence: CDR1 KGHSH, CDR2 LQKENI. The CDR3 region is CASSPLQGDSLEQYF. DNA of the CDR3: TGTGCCAGCTCACCCTTACAGGGGGATTCTCTCGAGCAGTACTTC.

This chain uses TRBV9 with TRBJ2-5; perhaps TRBD1 as D (5 bases). CDR1 and CDR2 (germline): SGDLS, YYNGEE. V was shortened by 0 bases and J by 4 bases, with 10 bases between the two germline ends. The CDR3 sequence is 14 residues long. CDR3 protein: CASSVALGPETQYF. The CDR3 DNA follows: TGTGCCAGCAGCGTAGCTTTGGGGCCAGAGACCCAGTACTTC.

The V gene is TRBV6-2 or TRBV6-3, the J gene TRBJ2-3; maybe TRBD2 (5 bases). Germline V gene data show CDR1 as MNHEY and CDR2 as SVGEGT. Trimming removed 8 bases from V and 1 base from J, with 16 bases in between. CDR3 length equals 15 residues. The CDR3 DNA reads as TGTGCCAGCCGGCTGCCGGAAGCGGGCACAGATACGCAGTATTTT. Protein: CASRLPEAGTDTQYF.

This chain links TRBV5-8 with TRBJ1-2, with 8 bases aligning to TRBD1. The V and J ends lost 1 base and 8 bases, in that order; junction bases with no gene match: 10. The germline V gene has CDR1 SGHTS and CDR2 YDEGEE. This CDR3 comprises 15 residues. This CDR3 reads CASSLYLGQGAGYTF. The CDR3 DNA sequence: TGTGCCAGCAGCTTGTATCTCGGACAGGGCGCGGGCTACACCTTC.

In DNA, the CDR3 is TGTGCCAGCAGCCCGACAGGGGTTTATGGCTACACCTTC. As protein: CASSPTGVYGYTF. The chain links TRBV5-4 to TRBJ1-2; 8 bases line up with TRBD1. Unmatched junction bases numbered 4, after V lost 4 bases and J lost 5 bases. The CDR3 totals 13 residues. CDR1 is SGHNT, CDR2 YYREEE, per germline (reference sequence).

The rearrangement joins TRBV30 to TRBJ1-4; unclear D gene. With 0 bases removed from V and 3 bases from J, the gap between germline ends came to 11 bases. This CDR3 comprises 15 residues. Germline V gives CDR1 GTSNPN, CDR2 SVGIG (reference sequence). CDR3 residues: CAWSVTTRANEKLFF. For the CDR3, the DNA is TGTGCCTGGAGTGTAACGACACGGGCTAATGAAAAACTGTTTTTT.

This clonotype ranks as medium-sized. The chain joins TRBV20-1 to TRBJ1-1; the match to TRBD1 covers 9 bases. CDR3 length equals 14 residues. The V gene's germline CDR1 is DFQATT and CDR2 SNEGSKA (reference sequence). V lost 1 base, J lost 3 bases, and 3 bases stayed unmatched. The CDR3 spells CSARVTGGYTEAFF. The DNA of the CDR3 is TGCAGTGCTAGAGTAACAGGGGGCTACACTGAAGCTTTCTTT.

In this sample, this clonotype turned up a few times. The chain employs TRBV12-3 or TRBV12-4 and TRBJ1-1; 11 nucleotides match TRBD1. The CDR3 totals 14 residues. Trimming removed 6 bases from V and 2 bases from J; junction bases left unmatched: 2. CDR3: CASSRTGGNTEAFF. In nucleotides, the CDR3 is TGTGCCAGCAGCAGGACAGGGGGCAACACTGAAGCTTTCTTT.

Only a few counts were recorded for this clonotype. The chain uses TRBV6-1 and TRBJ1-5; 8 bases match TRBD1. Germline trimming cut 6 bases from V and 6 bases from J; bases unmatched to any gene: 7. The CDR3 consists of 14 residues. Looked up from germline, CDR1 is MNHNS and CDR2 is SASEGT. The CDR3 reads CASRGQGRGQPQHF. The CDR3 region has the DNA TGTGCCAGCAGAGGACAGGGAAGAGGTCAGCCCCAGCATTTT.

The CDR3 protein is CASKGWTDLLNTEAFF. In nucleotides, the CDR3 is TGTGCCAGCAAGGGATGGACAGACCTATTGAACACTGAAGCTTTCTTT. V gene TRBV6-7 combines with J gene TRBJ1-1, with a weak D call TRBD1 (6 bases). TRBV6-7 is flagged as an ORF with uncertain function. The CDR3 covers 16 residues. V was pared by 7 bases and J by 0 bases, with 18 bases between.

The chain carries TRBV7-2 and TRBJ1-6; D possibly corresponds to TRBD1 (5 bases). The germline V gene encodes CDR1 SGHTA and CDR2 FQGNSA. The CDR3 sequence is 13 residues long. The V end lost 1 base, the J end lost 9 bases, and 7 bases lay between the germline ends. The CDR3 DNA reads TGTGCCAGCAGCTTAGGGAGGGGTTCACCCCTCCACTTT. Protein product: CASSLGRGSPLHF.

V usage is TRBV7-3 and J usage is TRBJ1-2; D is ambiguous. V lost 3 bases and J lost 0, with 5 bases in between. The CDR3 sequence is 13 residues long. The germline V gene encodes CDR1 SGHTA and CDR2 FQGTGA. The CDR3 protein is CASSLEANYGYTF. CDR3 sequence (DNA): TGTGCCAGCAGCTTGGAAGCTAACTATGGCTACACCTTC.